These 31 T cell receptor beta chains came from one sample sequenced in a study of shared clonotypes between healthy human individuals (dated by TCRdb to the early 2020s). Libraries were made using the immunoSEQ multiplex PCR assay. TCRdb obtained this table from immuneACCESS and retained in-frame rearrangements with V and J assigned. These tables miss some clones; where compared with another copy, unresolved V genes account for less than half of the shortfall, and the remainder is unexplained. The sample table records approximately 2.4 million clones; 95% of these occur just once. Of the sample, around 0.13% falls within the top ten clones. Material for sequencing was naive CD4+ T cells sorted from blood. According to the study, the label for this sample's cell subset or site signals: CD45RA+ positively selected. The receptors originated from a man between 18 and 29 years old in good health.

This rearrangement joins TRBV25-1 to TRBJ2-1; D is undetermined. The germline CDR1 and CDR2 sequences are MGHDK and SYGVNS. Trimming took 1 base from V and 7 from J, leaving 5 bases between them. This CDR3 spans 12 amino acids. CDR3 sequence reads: CASSEWWNEQFF. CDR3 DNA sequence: TGTGCCAGCAGTGAATGGTGGAATGAGCAGTTCTTC. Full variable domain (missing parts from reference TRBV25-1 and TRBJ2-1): EADIYQTPRYLVIGTGKKITLECSQTMGHDKMYWYQQDPGMELHLIHYSYGVNSTEKGDLSSESTVSRIRTEHFPLTLESARPSHTSQYLCASSEWWNEQFFGPGTRLTVL.

CDR3 in DNA: TGCGCCAGCAGCCGAAACCAATTCGGGGAGCTGTTTTTT. Its translation: CASSRNQFGELFF. This chain connects TRBV5-1 to TRBJ2-2; D is undetermined. This CDR3 has 13 residues. V was pared by 4 bases and J by 7 bases, with 11 bases between. Germline-derived CDR1 and CDR2 are SGHRS and YFSETQ. Filled out from reference TRBV5-1 and TRBJ2-2, the complete variable domain reads KAGVTQTPRYLIKTRGQQVTLSCSPISGHRSVSWYQQTPGQGLQFLFEYFSETQRNKGNFPGRFSGRQFSNSRSEMNVSTLELGDSALYLCASSRNQFGELFFGEGSRLTVL.

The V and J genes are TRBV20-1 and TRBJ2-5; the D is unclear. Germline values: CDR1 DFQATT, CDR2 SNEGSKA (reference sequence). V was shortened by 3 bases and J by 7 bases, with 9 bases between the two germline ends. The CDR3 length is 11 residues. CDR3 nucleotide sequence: TGCAGTGCTAGCCCCCTCGGGACCCAGTACTTC. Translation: CSASPLGTQYF.

This chain's CDR3 is CASSPGRVLNGYTF. The CDR3 DNA reads TGTGCCAGCAGTCCAGGACGGGTTTTGAATGGCTACACCTTC. The rearrangement links TRBV7-2 to TRBJ1-2; D is undetermined. The ends were cut back, 6 bases at V and 6 bases at J, with 17 bases in the middle. Germline values: CDR1 SGHTA, CDR2 FQGNSA. The CDR3 runs 14 residues.

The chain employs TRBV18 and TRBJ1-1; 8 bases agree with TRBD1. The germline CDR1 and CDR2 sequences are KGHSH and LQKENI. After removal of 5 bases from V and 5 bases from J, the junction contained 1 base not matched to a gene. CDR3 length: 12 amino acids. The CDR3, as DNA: TGTGCCAGCTCAGGGGACAGGACTGAAGCTTTCTTT. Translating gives CASSGDRTEAFF.

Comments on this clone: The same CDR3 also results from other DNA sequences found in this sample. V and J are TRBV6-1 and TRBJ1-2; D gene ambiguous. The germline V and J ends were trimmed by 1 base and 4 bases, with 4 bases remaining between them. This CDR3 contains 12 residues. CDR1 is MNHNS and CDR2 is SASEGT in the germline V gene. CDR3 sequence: CASSEGSYGYTF. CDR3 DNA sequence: TGTGCCAGCAGTGAAGGGAGCTATGGCTACACCTTC.

The chain's CDR3 is CASRWKGGAGTQYF. The CDR3 DNA reads as TGTGCCAGCAGATGGAAAGGGGGGGCAGGTACGCAGTATTTT. The chain links TRBV5-4 to TRBJ2-3; the D gene is possibly TRBD2 (7 bases). The V end lost 5 bases, the J end lost 8 bases, and 18 bases lay between the germline ends. CDR3 size: 14 residues. Germline lookup yields CDR1 SGHNT and CDR2 YYREEE (reference sequence).

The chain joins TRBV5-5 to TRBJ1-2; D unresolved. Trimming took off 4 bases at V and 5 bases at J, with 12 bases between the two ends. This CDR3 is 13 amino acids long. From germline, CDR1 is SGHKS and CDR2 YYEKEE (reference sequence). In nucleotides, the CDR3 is TGTGCCAGCAGCCCGGATTCGTTGTATGGCTACACCTTC. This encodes CASSPDSLYGYTF.

The DNA of the CDR3 is TGTGCCAGCAGCTTAGAGGGTGGGACCTACAATGAGCAGTTCTTC. Protein: CASSLEGGTYNEQFF. The chain employs TRBV11-3 and TRBJ2-1; D uncertain. Per germline, CDR1 SGHNT and CDR2 YENEEA. Trimming took 0 bases from V and 2 from J, leaving 8 bases between them. The CDR3 has 15 residues.

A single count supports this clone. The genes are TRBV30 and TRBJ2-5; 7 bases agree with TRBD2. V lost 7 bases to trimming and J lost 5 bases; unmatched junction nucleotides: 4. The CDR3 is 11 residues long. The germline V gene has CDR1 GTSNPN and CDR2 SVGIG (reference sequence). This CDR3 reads CASGRGETQYF. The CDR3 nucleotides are TGTGCCTCGGGGCGGGGGGAGACCCAGTACTTC.

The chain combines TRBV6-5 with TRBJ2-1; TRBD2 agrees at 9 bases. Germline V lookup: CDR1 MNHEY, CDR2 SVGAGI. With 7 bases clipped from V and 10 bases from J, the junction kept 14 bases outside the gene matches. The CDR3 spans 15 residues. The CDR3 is CASTPGTSLGGEQFF. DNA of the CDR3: TGTGCCAGCACTCCCGGGACTAGCCTTGGCGGGGAGCAGTTCTTC.

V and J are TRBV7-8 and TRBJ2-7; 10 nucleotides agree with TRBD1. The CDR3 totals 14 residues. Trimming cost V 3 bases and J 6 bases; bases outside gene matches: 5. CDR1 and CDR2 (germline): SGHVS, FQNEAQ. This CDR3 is CASSFGQGVSEQYF. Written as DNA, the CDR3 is TGTGCCAGCAGCTTCGGACAGGGGGTGAGCGAGCAGTACTTC. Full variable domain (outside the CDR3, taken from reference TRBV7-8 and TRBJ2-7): GAGVSQSPRYKVAKRGQDVALRCDPISGHVSLFWYQQALGQGPEFLTYFQNEAQLDKSGLPSDRFFAERPEGSVSTLKIQRTQQEDSAVYLCASSFGQGVSEQYFGPGTRLTVT.

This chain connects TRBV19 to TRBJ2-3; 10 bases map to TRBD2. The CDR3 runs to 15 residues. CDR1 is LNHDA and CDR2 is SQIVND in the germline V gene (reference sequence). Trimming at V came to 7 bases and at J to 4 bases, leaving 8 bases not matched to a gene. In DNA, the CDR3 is TGTGCCAGTACCATATCAGCGGGAGGGCCAGATACGCAGTATTTT. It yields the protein CASTISAGGPDTQYF.

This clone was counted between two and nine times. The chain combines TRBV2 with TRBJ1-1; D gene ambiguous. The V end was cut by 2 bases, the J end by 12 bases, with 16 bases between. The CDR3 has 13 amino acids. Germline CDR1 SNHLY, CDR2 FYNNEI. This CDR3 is CASSESLWSGTFF. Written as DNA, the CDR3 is TGTGCCAGCAGTGAATCCTTATGGTCCGGGACTTTCTTT.

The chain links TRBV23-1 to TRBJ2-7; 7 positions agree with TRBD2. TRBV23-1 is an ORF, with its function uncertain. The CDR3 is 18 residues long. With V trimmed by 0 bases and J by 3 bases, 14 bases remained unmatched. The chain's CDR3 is CASSQSPSGPPDHYEQYF. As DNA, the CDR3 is TGCGCCAGCAGTCAATCCCCTAGCGGACCACCCGATCACTACGAGCAGTACTTC.

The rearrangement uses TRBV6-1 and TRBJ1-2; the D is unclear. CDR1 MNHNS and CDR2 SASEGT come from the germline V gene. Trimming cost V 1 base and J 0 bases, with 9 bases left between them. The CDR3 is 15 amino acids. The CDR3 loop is CASSEGPHANYGYTF. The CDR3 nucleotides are TGTGCCAGCAGTGAAGGTCCCCACGCTAACTATGGCTACACCTTC.

CDR3 DNA sequence: TGTGCCAGCATCTCATCTCACACCGGGGAGCTGTTTTTT. Protein: CASISSHTGELFF. The V and J genes are TRBV5-4 and TRBJ2-2; D gene unclear. Trimming took 6 bases from V and 3 from J, leaving 9 bases between them. The germline V gene encodes CDR1 SGHNT and CDR2 YYREEE (reference sequence). The CDR3 is 13 residues long. Combining the CDR3 with reference TRBV5-4 and TRBJ2-2 gives the whole variable domain ETGVTQSPTHLIKTRGQQVTLRCSSQSGHNTVSWYQQALGQGPQFIFQYYREEENGRGNFPPRFSGLQFPNYSSELNVNALELDDSALYLCASISSHTGELFFGEGSRLTVL.

CDR3 sequence: CASSSRGGGRSTDTQYF. CDR3 nucleotides: TGTGCCAGCAGCTCCCGGGGCGGCGGGAGAAGCACAGATACGCAGTATTTT. The rearrangement uses TRBV11-2 and TRBJ2-3; 7 bases line up with TRBD2. Losses at the gene ends were 4 bases for V and 0 bases for J; bases not matched to a gene: 10. This CDR3 is built from 17 residues. Germline V lookup: CDR1 SGHAT, CDR2 FQNNGV. Looking up the rest from reference TRBV11-2 and TRBJ2-3 gives the full variable domain: EAGVAQSPRYKIIEKRQSVAFWCNPISGHATLYWYQQILGQGPKLLIQFQNNGVVDDSQLPKDRFSAERLKGVDSTLKIQPAKLEDSAVYLCASSSRGGGRSTDTQYFGPGTRLTVL.

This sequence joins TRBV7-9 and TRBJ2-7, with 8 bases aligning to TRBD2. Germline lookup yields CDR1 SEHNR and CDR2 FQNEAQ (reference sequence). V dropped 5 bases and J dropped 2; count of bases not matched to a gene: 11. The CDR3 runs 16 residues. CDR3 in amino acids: CASSRPGSGTPYEQYF. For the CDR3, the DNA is TGTGCCAGCAGCCGCCCGGGTAGCGGGACACCCTACGAGCAGTACTTC.

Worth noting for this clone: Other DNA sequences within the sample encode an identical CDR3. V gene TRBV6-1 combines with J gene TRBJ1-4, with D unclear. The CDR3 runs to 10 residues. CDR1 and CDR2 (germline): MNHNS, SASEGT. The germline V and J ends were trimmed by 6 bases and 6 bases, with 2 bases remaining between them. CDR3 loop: CASRDEKLFF. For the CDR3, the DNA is TGTGCCAGCAGGGATGAAAAACTGTTTTTT.

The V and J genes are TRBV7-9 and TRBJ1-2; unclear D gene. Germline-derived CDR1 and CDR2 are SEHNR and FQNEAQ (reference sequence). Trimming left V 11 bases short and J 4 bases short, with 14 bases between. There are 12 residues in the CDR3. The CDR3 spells CALPDEGYGYTF. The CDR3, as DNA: TGTGCCTTACCAGACGAGGGCTATGGCTACACCTTC.

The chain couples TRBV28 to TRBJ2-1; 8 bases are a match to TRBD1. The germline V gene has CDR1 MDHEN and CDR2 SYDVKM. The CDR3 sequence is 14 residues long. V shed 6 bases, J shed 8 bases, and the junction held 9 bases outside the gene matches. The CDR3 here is CASSHGQGWYEQFF. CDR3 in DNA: TGTGCCAGCAGCCACGGACAGGGATGGTATGAGCAGTTCTTC. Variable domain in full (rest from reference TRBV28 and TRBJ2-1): DVKVTQSSRYLVKRTGEKVFLECVQDMDHENMFWYRQDPGLGLRLIYFSYDVKMKEKGDIPEGYSVSREKKERFSLILESASTNQTSMYLCASSHGQGWYEQFFGPGTRLTVL.

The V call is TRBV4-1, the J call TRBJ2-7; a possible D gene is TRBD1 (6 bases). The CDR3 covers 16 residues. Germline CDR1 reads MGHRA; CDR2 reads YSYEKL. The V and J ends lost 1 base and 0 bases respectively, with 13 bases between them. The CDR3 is CASSQVSRTASYEQYF. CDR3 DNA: TGCGCCAGCAGCCAAGTGTCAAGGACAGCCTCCTACGAGCAGTACTTC.

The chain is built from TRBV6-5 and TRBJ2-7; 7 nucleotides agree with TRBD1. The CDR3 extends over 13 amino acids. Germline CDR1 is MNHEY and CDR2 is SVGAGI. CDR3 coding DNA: TGTGCGGTAGCCAGGGGGATTCCCCACGAGCAGTACTTC. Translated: CAVARGIPHEQYF.

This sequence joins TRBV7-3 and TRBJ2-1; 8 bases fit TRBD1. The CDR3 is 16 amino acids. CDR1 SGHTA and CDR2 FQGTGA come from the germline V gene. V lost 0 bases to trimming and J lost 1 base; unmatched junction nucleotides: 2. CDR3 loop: CASSLTQGVSYNEQFF. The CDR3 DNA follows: TGTGCCAGCAGCTTAACACAGGGGGTTTCCTACAATGAGCAGTTCTTC. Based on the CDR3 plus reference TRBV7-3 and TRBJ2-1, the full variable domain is GAGVSQTPSNKVTEKGKYVELRCDPISGHTALYWYRQSLGQGPEFLIYFQGTGAADDSGLPNDRFFAVRPEGSVSTLKIQRTERGDSAVYLCASSLTQGVSYNEQFFGPGTRLTVL.

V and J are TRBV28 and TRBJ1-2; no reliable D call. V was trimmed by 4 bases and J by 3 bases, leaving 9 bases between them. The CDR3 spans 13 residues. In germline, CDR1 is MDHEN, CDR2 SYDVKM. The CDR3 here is CASSSQQDYGYTF. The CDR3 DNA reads TGTGCCAGCAGTTCTCAACAAGACTATGGCTACACCTTC.

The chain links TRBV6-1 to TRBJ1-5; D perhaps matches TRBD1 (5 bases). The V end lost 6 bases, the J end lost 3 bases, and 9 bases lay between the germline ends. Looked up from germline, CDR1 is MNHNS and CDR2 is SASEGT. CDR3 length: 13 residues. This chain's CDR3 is CASRRQYNQPQHF. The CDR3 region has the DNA TGTGCCAGCAGACGACAGTACAATCAGCCCCAGCATTTT.

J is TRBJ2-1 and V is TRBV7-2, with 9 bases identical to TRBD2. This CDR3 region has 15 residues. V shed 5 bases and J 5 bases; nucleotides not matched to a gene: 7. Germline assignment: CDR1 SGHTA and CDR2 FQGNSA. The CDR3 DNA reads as TGTGCCAGCAGCCCGAGACTAGCGGTAAACAATGAGCAGTTCTTC. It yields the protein CASSPRLAVNNEQFF. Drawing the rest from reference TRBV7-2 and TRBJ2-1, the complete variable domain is GAGVSQSPSNKVTEKGKDVELRCDPISGHTALYWYRQSLGQGLEFLIYFQGNSAPDKSGLPSDRFSAERTGGSVSTLTIQRTQQEDSAVYLCASSPRLAVNNEQFFGPGTRLTVL.

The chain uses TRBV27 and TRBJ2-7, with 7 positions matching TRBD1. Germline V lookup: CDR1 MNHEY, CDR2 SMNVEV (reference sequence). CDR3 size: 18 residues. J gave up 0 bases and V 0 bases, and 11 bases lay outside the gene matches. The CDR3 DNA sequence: TGTGCCAGCAGTTTATCCGGGACAGTCAGAGCAAACTCCTACGAGCAGTACTTC. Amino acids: CASSLSGTVRANSYEQYF.

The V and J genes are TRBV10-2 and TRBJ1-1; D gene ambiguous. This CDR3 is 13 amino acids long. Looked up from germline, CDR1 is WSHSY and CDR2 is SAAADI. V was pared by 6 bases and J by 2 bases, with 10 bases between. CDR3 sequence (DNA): TGCGCCAGCAGCCTAACTTATAACACTGAAGCTTTCTTT. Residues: CASSLTYNTEAFF.

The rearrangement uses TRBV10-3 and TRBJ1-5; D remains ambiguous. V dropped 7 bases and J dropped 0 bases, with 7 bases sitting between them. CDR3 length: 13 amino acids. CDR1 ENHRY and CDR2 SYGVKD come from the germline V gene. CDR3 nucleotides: TGTGCCATCATGGAGGCTAGCAATCAGCCCCAGCATTTT. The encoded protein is CAIMEASNQPQHF.